The 9 T cell receptor beta chains presented below share a single source sample, sequenced in a study of shared clonotypes between healthy human individuals. The table came from immunoSEQ multiplex PCR; TCRdb's copy has only in-frame clones and leaves some out. The profile shows approximately 620,000 clones, less than 98% of them singletons. The sample was naive CD4+ T cells sorted from blood. Subset here: CD45RA+ positively selected. These receptors all stem from a woman aged 25 to 39 in good health.

The V and J genes are TRBV6-5 and TRBJ1-6; D unresolved. CDR3 size: 13 residues. Deletions cut 5 bases from V and 10 bases from J, with 12 bases between. In germline, CDR1 is MNHEY, CDR2 SVGAGI. The CDR3 spells CASSQKTRSPLHF. Here the CDR3 DNA reads TGTGCCAGCAGTCAGAAAACAAGATCACCCCTCCACTTT.

V gene TRBV19 combines with J gene TRBJ1-2; D not resolved. V was shortened by 4 bases and J by 7 bases, with 7 bases between the two germline ends. Germline CDR1 reads LNHDA; CDR2 reads SQIVND (reference sequence). This CDR3 contains 11 residues. The CDR3 nucleotides are TGTGCCAGTAGTAATGGTCCTGGCTACACCTTC. Its protein is CASSNGPGYTF.

The CDR3 loop is CASSLRLARYNEQFF. In DNA, the CDR3 is TGTGCCAGCAGCTTAAGACTAGCGCGGTACAATGAGCAGTTCTTC. The chain uses TRBV7-9 and TRBJ2-1, with 8 bases matching TRBD2. Trimming at V came to 2 bases and at J to 4 bases, leaving 4 bases not matched to a gene. The CDR3 has 15 residues. Germline V gives CDR1 SEHNR, CDR2 FQNEAQ (reference sequence).

Written as DNA, the CDR3 is TGTGCCAGCAGCCCCCCCGGGGGGTCCCCTACTCTGTCCTACGAGCAGTACTTC. Its protein is CASSPPGGSPTLSYEQYF. The genes are TRBV7-8 and TRBJ2-7, with 7 bases identical to TRBD2. Losses at the gene ends were 5 bases for V and 1 base for J; bases not matched to a gene: 17. This CDR3 contains 18 residues. Germline CDR1 reads SGHVS; CDR2 reads FQNEAQ.

This chain joins TRBV7-8 and TRBJ2-7, with 7 bases aligning to TRBD1. With 7 bases clipped from V and 3 bases from J, the junction kept 12 bases outside the gene matches. The CDR3 loop spans 15 amino acids. Per germline, CDR1 SGHVS and CDR2 FQNEAQ. CDR3 in amino acids: CASNSGGTALYEQYF. DNA for the CDR3: TGTGCCAGCAACTCAGGTGGGACAGCTCTCTACGAGCAGTACTTC.

This CDR3 is CASSIDDRRNQPQHF. In DNA, the CDR3 is TGTGCCAGTAGTATAGATGACAGGAGAAATCAGCCCCAGCATTTT. This rearrangement joins TRBV19 to TRBJ1-5; D perhaps matches TRBD1 (6 bases). The CDR3 runs 15 residues. Germline V CDR1 and CDR2: LNHDA, SQIVND (reference sequence). The ends were cut back, 0 bases at V and 4 bases at J, with 10 bases in the middle.

The rearrangement uses TRBV4-1 and TRBJ1-3; TRBD1 aligns across 9 bases. Germline V gene data show CDR1 as MGHRA and CDR2 as YSYEKL. V lost 4 bases and J lost 4; bases outside the gene matches: 8. This CDR3 has 16 residues. The CDR3 spells CASSPPRTGDGNTIYF. In DNA, the CDR3 is TGCGCCAGCAGCCCGCCCCGGACAGGGGACGGAAACACCATATATTTT.

The genes are TRBV6-1 and TRBJ1-5; 7 bases are a match to TRBD1. Unmatched junction bases numbered 2, after V lost 5 bases and J lost 1 base. Germline lookup yields CDR1 MNHNS and CDR2 SASEGT. CDR3 length: 14 residues. The CDR3 sequence: CASSRGQSNQPQHF. Written as DNA, the CDR3 is TGTGCCAGCAGTCGGGGACAGAGCAATCAGCCCCAGCATTTT.

This chain joins TRBV28 and TRBJ2-1; a possible D gene is TRBD2 (5 bases). The V gene's germline CDR1 is MDHEN and CDR2 SYDVKM. This CDR3 has 13 amino acids. Trimming took 2 bases from V and 6 from J, leaving 8 bases between them. For the CDR3, the DNA is TGTGCCAGCAGTTTAGGGAGCGCCAATGAGCAGTTCTTC. It encodes CASSLGSANEQFF.